Below, 19 T cell receptor beta chains from the same sample are listed, as sequenced in a study of T cell changes during pregnancy in multiple sclerosis. The data were produced by immunoSEQ multiplex PCR, yet TCRdb's version contains in-frame clones alone and is incomplete. The sample holds about 13,000 clones; roughly nine tenths are singletons and the top ten take about 12%. The sample consisted of CD8+ T cells from peripheral blood mononuclear cells, taken after pregnancy. These receptor sequences come from a female donor in good health, enrolled as a control in a pregnancy study.

The chain is built from TRBV9 and TRBJ2-1; 9 bases fit TRBD1. Germline lookup yields CDR1 SGDLS and CDR2 YYNGEE. The CDR3 extends over 18 amino acids. Trimming took 2 bases from V and 0 from J; bases not matched to a gene: 9. This chain's CDR3 is CASSVDRGQLGSYNEQFF. For the CDR3, the DNA is TGTGCCAGCAGCGTGGACAGGGGCCAGTTGGGCTCCTACAATGAGCAGTTCTTC. Full variable domain (outside the CDR3, taken from reference TRBV9 and TRBJ2-1): DSGVTQTPKHLITATGQRVTLRCSPRSGDLSVYWYQQSLDQGLQFLIQYYNGEERAKGNILERFSAQQFPDLHSELNLSSLELGDSALYFCASSVDRGQLGSYNEQFFGPGTRLTVL.

V and J are TRBV13 and TRBJ2-1; D perhaps matches TRBD2 (7 bases). The V end lost 6 bases, the J end lost 5 bases, and 20 bases lay between the germline ends. The CDR3 spans 16 residues. Germline lookup yields CDR1 PRHDT and CDR2 FYEKMQ (reference sequence). The CDR3 DNA sequence: TGTGCCAGCAGTTCCTCGCCGGGGGGCCTGGACAATGAGCAGTTCTTC. This sequence encodes CASSSSPGGLDNEQFF.

This chain links TRBV15 with TRBJ1-1; D remains ambiguous. CDR1 and CDR2 from the germline V gene are LNHNV and YYDKDF (reference sequence). V was clipped by 1 base and J by 3 bases, with 6 bases between them. The CDR3 has 13 amino acids. The CDR3 region is CATSRGGDTEAFF. The CDR3 nucleotides are TGTGCCACCAGCAGAGGGGGAGACACTGAAGCTTTCTTT.

CDR3 DNA: TGCAGTGCCGAACTAGTAACCGAGCAGTACTTC. Translating gives CSAELVTEQYF. V gene TRBV20-1 combines with J gene TRBJ2-7; D perhaps matches TRBD2 (5 bases). The germline V and J ends were trimmed by 6 bases and 6 bases, with 12 bases remaining between them. CDR1 is DFQATT and CDR2 is SNEGSKA in the germline V gene (reference sequence). CDR3 length equals 11 residues.

The CDR3 bases are TGTGCCAGCAGCCCGAATGTAGGGGGCTGGAACACTGAAGCTTTCTTT. Translating gives CASSPNVGGWNTEAFF. J is TRBJ1-1 and V is TRBV2, with 7 nucleotides matching TRBD1. Germline V lookup: CDR1 SNHLY, CDR2 FYNNEI. This CDR3 has 16 amino acids. J gave up 1 base and V 6 bases, and 11 bases lay outside the gene matches.

The V call is TRBV7-6, the J call TRBJ2-1, with a weak D call TRBD2 (5 bases). This CDR3 has 13 amino acids. The V and J ends lost 8 bases and 8 bases respectively, with 16 bases between them. Germline V gene sequence: CDR1 SGHVS, CDR2 FNYEAQ. As DNA, the CDR3 is TGTGCCAGCGCTCCAATTCGAGCGGATGAGCAGTTCTTC. As protein: CASAPIRADEQFF. The full variable domain, rest sourced from reference TRBV7-6 and TRBJ2-1, is GAGVSQSPRYKVTKRGQDVALRCDPISGHVSLYWYRQALGQGPEFLTYFNYEAQQDKSGLPNDRFSAERPEGSISTLTIQRTEQRDSAMYRCASAPIRADEQFFGPGTRLTVL.

The rearrangement links TRBV28 to TRBJ1-5; D uncertain. The CDR3 contains 14 residues. V was clipped by 5 bases and J by 7 bases, with 15 bases between them. The germline gives CDR1 MDHEN, CDR2 SYDVKM. The CDR3 is CASSLHPAGQPQHF. The CDR3 nucleotides read TGTGCCAGCAGTCTCCACCCGGCCGGGCAGCCCCAGCATTTT.

The chain joins TRBV5-1 to TRBJ2-7, with 9 positions matching TRBD1. V shed 2 bases, J shed 5 bases, and the junction held 5 bases outside the gene matches. CDR1 and CDR2 from the germline V gene are SGHRS and YFSETQ. The CDR3 has 14 residues. The CDR3: CASSFGTGIDEQYF. CDR3 sequence (DNA): TGCGCCAGCAGCTTTGGGACAGGGATCGACGAGCAGTACTTC. The full variable domain, its missing parts supplied by reference TRBV5-1 and TRBJ2-7, is KAGVTQTPRYLIKTRGQQVTLSCSPISGHRSVSWYQQTPGQGLQFLFEYFSETQRNKGNFPGRFSGRQFSNSRSEMNVSTLELGDSALYLCASSFGTGIDEQYFGPGTRLTVT.

The chain recombines TRBV28 with TRBJ2-5, with 11 bases that match TRBD2. Germline V lookup: CDR1 MDHEN, CDR2 SYDVKM. J lost 3 bases, V lost 6 bases, and 3 bases had no gene match. The CDR3 runs to 14 residues. The CDR3 protein is CASSQLAGEETQYF. CDR3 sequence (DNA): TGTGCCAGCAGCCAACTAGCGGGGGAAGAGACCCAGTACTTC.

This chain joins TRBV9 and TRBJ2-7; 14 bases fit TRBD2. The CDR3 is 17 amino acids. Unmatched junction bases numbered 9, after V lost 3 bases and J lost 4 bases. Germline V gene sequence: CDR1 SGDLS, CDR2 YYNGEE. CDR3 sequence reads: CASSGPGLAGAGYEQYF. The CDR3, as DNA: TGTGCCAGCAGCGGACCGGGACTAGCGGGAGCTGGGTACGAGCAGTACTTC.

For the CDR3, the DNA is TGTGCCAGCAGCGGGGACAGGGACACTGAAGCTTTCTTT. Its protein product is CASSGDRDTEAFF. The J gene is TRBJ1-1, the V gene TRBV7-9; TRBD1 agrees at 9 bases. The junction had 1 base not matched to a gene; V was cut back by 5 bases and J by 3 bases. Germline V gene sequence: CDR1 SEHNR, CDR2 FQNEAQ (reference sequence). The CDR3 consists of 13 residues.

The chain carries TRBV6-1 and TRBJ1-1; perhaps TRBD1 as D (6 bases). Germline V gene data show CDR1 as MNHNS and CDR2 as SASEGT. V shed 6 bases and J shed 0 bases, with 14 bases lying between them. The CDR3 is 15 residues long. CDR3 loop: CASSQIQGMNTEAFF. Here the CDR3 DNA reads TGTGCCAGCAGCCAGATACAGGGAATGAACACTGAAGCTTTCTTT.

The gene calls are TRBV2 and TRBJ1-1; 7 nucleotides match TRBD1. The length of the CDR3 is 15 residues. Trimming removed 11 bases from V and 1 base from J; junction bases left unmatched: 13. Looked up from germline, CDR1 is SNHLY and CDR2 is FYNNEI. DNA of the CDR3: TGTGCCGCCAAATCAGAGGGGGCTTCGAACACTGAAGCTTTCTTT. Protein sequence: CAAKSEGASNTEAFF.

The V call is TRBV5-4, the J call TRBJ2-1; a possible D gene is TRBD2 (5 bases). The V gene's germline CDR1 is SGHNT and CDR2 YYREEE (reference sequence). Trimming left V 0 bases short and J 7 bases short, with 11 bases between. The CDR3 has 14 residues. The CDR3 nucleotides read TGTGCCAGCAGCTTGGCCCTACTAGGGAATGAGCAGTTCTTC. It yields the protein CASSLALLGNEQFF.

The CDR3 loop is CASSATRGPYEQYF. The CDR3 region has the DNA TGTGCCAGCAGTGCGACTAGGGGGCCCTACGAGCAGTACTTC. The rearrangement uses TRBV27 and TRBJ2-7, with D possibly being TRBD1 (7 bases). The ends were cut back, 5 bases at V and 2 bases at J, with 13 bases in the middle. CDR1 MNHEY and CDR2 SMNVEV come from the germline V gene (reference sequence). The CDR3 extends over 14 amino acids.

The chain carries TRBV4-3 and TRBJ2-1, with 14 nucleotides matching TRBD2. J gave up 0 bases and V 3 bases, and 13 bases lay outside the gene matches. This CDR3 contains 21 residues. Per germline, CDR1 LGHNA and CDR2 YSLEER. The CDR3 DNA reads as TGCGCCAGCAGCCAGGCTATCCCGGGACTAGCGGGAGAGGGCTCCTACAATGAGCAGTTCTTC. Encoded protein: CASSQAIPGLAGEGSYNEQFF.

The chain carries TRBV5-4 and TRBJ1-6; D is perhaps TRBD1 (5 bases). Trimming pared 1 base from V and 0 bases from J, leaving 8 bases between. Germline values: CDR1 SGHNT, CDR2 YYREEE (reference sequence). The CDR3 length is 16 residues. The chain's CDR3 is CASSLRGSSYNSPLHF. In DNA, the CDR3 is TGTGCCAGCAGCTTGCGGGGGAGCTCCTATAATTCACCCCTCCACTTT.

In this sample, this clone turned up once. This sequence joins TRBV4-2 and TRBJ2-1; 13 nucleotides line up with TRBD2. The V and J ends lost 4 bases and 4 bases, in that order; junction bases with no gene match: 22. Germline V CDR1 and CDR2: LGHNA, YNFKEQ. This CDR3 is built from 22 residues. Here the CDR3 reads CASSPTGTLPGLAGKRYNEQFF. The CDR3 DNA reads as TGTGCCAGCAGCCCCACCGGGACACTACCGGGACTAGCGGGGAAAAGGTACAATGAGCAGTTCTTC.

V usage is TRBV27 and J usage is TRBJ2-3, with D perhaps TRBD2 (5 bases). The V end was cut by 3 bases, the J end by 5 bases, with 15 bases between. This CDR3 spans 15 amino acids. CDR1 and CDR2 from the germline V gene are MNHEY and SMNVEV (reference sequence). CDR3 bases: TGTGCCAGCAGTTTGACCGGGAACGAAGGAGATACGCAGTATTTT. Its protein is CASSLTGNEGDTQYF.